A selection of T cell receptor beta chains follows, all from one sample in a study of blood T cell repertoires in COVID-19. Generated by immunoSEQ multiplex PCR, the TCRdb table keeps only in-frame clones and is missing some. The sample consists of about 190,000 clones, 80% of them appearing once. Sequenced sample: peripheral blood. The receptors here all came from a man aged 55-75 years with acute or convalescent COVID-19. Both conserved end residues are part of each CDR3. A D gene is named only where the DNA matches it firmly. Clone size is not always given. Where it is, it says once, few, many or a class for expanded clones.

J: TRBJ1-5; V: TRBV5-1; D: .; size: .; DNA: TGCGCCAGCAGCTTGGGAGATGGGCATCAGCCCCAGCATTTT; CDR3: CASSLGDGHQPQHF
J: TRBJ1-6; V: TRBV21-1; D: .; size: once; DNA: TGTGCCAGCAGCAAAAAGACAGGCAGGGGTAACAATTCACCCCTCCACTTT; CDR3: CASSKKTGRGNNSPLHF
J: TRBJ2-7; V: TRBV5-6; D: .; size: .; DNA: TGTGCCAGCAGCACGGGGTCGTCCGAGCAGTACTTC; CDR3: CASSTGSSEQYF
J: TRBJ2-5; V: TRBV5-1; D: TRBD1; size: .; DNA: TGCGCCAGCAGCTTGGGTCCAGGGGGTGAGACCCAGTACTTC; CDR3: CASSLGPGGETQYF
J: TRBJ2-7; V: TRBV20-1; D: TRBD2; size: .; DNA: TGCAGTGCTAGTAATCTCGGAGGGACTAGCGACTACGAGCAGTACTTC; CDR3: CSASNLGGTSDYEQYF
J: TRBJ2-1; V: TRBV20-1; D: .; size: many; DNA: TGCAGTGCCAGCCGGGACTCCGAGCAGTTCTTC; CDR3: CSASRDSEQFF
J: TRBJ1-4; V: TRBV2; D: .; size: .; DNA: TGTGCCAGCATCTCAGGGGATAATGAAAAACTGTTTTTT; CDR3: CASISGDNEKLFF
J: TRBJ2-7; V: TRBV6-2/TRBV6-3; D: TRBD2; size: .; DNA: TGTGCCAGCAGTTACATTGGGGCGGGAGCTAGCTACGAGCAGTACTTC; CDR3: CASSYIGAGASYEQYF
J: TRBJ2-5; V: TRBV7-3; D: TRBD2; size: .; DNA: TGTGCCAGCAGCTCTAGCGGGGGCCTCGGGGAGACCCAGTACTTC; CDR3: CASSSSGGLGETQYF
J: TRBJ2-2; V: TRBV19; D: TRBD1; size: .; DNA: TGTGCCAGTAGAGGACAGGGGGAAAGGGAGCTGTTTTTT; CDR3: CASRGQGERELFF
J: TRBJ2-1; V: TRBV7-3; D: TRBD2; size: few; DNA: TGTGCCAGCGGGTCTAGCGGGGGACTCTACAATGAGCAGTTCTTC; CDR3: CASGSSGGLYNEQFF
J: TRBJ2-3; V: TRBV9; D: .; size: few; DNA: TGTGCCAGCAGCCCAGGCGTCACAGATACGCAGTATTTT; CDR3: CASSPGVTDTQYF